The T cell receptor beta chain described here comes from a study of shared clonotypes between healthy human individuals. The trim removed 6 bases at V and 1 base at J, leaving 6 bases unmatched. CDR1 and CDR2 (germline): MDHEN, SYDVKM. The CDR3 length is 16 residues. A deep-level run was used for the assay. Sequenced by immunoSEQ multiplex PCR; TCRdb stores in-frame clones only, minus some. The repertoire holds fewer than 650,000 clones, with roughly four fifths as singletons. Donors were healthy HIV-negative adults without recent acute infections or vaccinations. The sequenced material came from PBMCs. J is TRBJ2-5 and V is TRBV28; 12 bases line up with TRBD2. This receptor was taken from a woman aged 40 to 50 in good health. Some clones in this sample may be carry-over from other donors' samples. As DNA, the CDR3 is TGTGCCAGCAGGACCGGGGGACTAGCGGGCCAAGAGACCCAGTACTTC. Amino acids: CASRTGGLAGQETQYF.